Listed here are 17 T cell receptor beta chains from one sample, sequenced in a study of blood T cells in healthy people across ages. A second about 6 to 12 cycle PCR used barcoded and J-beta primers. TCRdb fed the 5' RACE reads into MiXCR, producing one record per CDR3 protein. The table includes roughly 2 million distinct CDR3 sequences, 49% detected once. The specimen was blood. The source is a woman between 40 and 50 years old in good health.

J is TRBJ2-5 and V is TRBV29-1; 11 positions match TRBD2. Germline V gene data show CDR1 as SQVTM and CDR2 as ANQGSEA. The CDR3 spans 14 residues. V was pared by 5 bases and J by 5 bases, with 7 bases of the junction left unmatched. CDR3 sequence: CSVFLAGGGETQYF. The CDR3 coding sequence is TGCAGCGTTTTCCTAGCGGGGGGTGGGGAGACCCAGTACTTC.

This clonotype was detected only a few times. The chain carries TRBV28 and TRBJ2-7, with D possibly matching TRBD2 (6 bases). This CDR3 has 15 residues. CDR1 MDHEN and CDR2 SYDVKM come from the germline V gene. Between the trimmed V and J ends, which lost 6 bases and 2 bases, there was a span of 17 bases. For the CDR3, the DNA is TGTGCCAGCAGATACGCCCGGGACTCCGCCTACGAGCAGTACTTC. This sequence encodes CASRYARDSAYEQYF.

The J gene is TRBJ2-3, the V gene TRBV7-2; a possible D gene is TRBD2 (7 bases). The CDR3 is made up of 18 amino acids. CDR1 and CDR2 from the germline V gene are SGHTA and FQGNSA. The V end lost 7 bases, the J end lost 0 bases, and 23 bases lay between the germline ends. The CDR3 region has the DNA TGTGCCAGCATCGGAGGAGGGGGGGGTATCAGAAGCACAGATACGCAGTATTTT. Its translation is CASIGGGGGIRSTDTQYF.

This clonotype was seen once. The rearrangement joins TRBV27 to TRBJ2-5, with no clear D. Germline V gene data show CDR1 as MNHEY and CDR2 as SMNVEV (reference sequence). V lost 7 bases and J 12 bases, leaving 18 bases between the germline ends. CDR3 size: 12 residues. The DNA for the CDR3 is TGTGCCAGCAATGGGGAAGGAAACGAGAAGTACTTC. This sequence encodes CASNGEGNEKYF.

This clonotype showed up many times. The J gene is TRBJ2-5, the V gene TRBV7-8; maybe TRBD1 (6 bases). The V gene lost 4 bases and the J gene lost 2 bases, with 11 bases spanning the gap. From germline, CDR1 is SGHVS and CDR2 FQNEAQ. CDR3 length: 14 amino acids. The chain's CDR3 is CASSSQGSQETQYF. CDR3 bases: TGTGCCAGCAGCTCCCAGGGGTCACAAGAGACCCAGTACTTC.

The chain combines TRBV28 with TRBJ2-7; perhaps D is TRBD1 or TRBD2 (6 bases each). The CDR3 is 13 amino acids. V was pared by 2 bases and J by 6 bases, with 11 bases between. Germline lookup yields CDR1 MDHEN and CDR2 SYDVKM. CDR3 bases: TGTGCCAGCAGTTTAGGGGGGACAAGCGAGCAGTACTTC. It is translated as CASSLGGTSEQYF.

The J gene is TRBJ2-2, the V gene TRBV15, with D tentatively TRBD1 (5 bases). The CDR3 is 14 residues long. From germline, CDR1 is LNHNV and CDR2 YYDKDF (reference sequence). Trimming pared 0 bases from V and 8 bases from J, leaving 10 bases between. The CDR3 region has the DNA TGTGCCACCAGCAGAGACAGGGTAGCAGGGGAGCTGTTTTTT. Amino acid sequence: CATSRDRVAGELFF.

This clonotype was recorded a few times. The rearrangement uses TRBV6-2 or TRBV6-3 and TRBJ2-1, with D unresolved. CDR3 length: 12 amino acids. V lost 0 bases to trimming and J lost 13 bases, with 10 bases between them. Germline CDR1 is MNHEY and CDR2 is SVGEGT. The CDR3 reads CASSYSGIRQFF. As DNA, the CDR3 is TGTGCCAGCAGTTACTCAGGCATCCGTCAGTTCTTC.

This clonotype occurred a few times. The chain links TRBV4-2 to TRBJ2-3; 10 nucleotides match TRBD2. This CDR3 region has 17 residues. The V gene end was trimmed by 1 base and the J gene end by 5 bases; junction bases not matched to a gene: 9. The germline gives CDR1 LGHNA, CDR2 YNFKEQ. For the CDR3, the DNA is TGTGCCAGCAGCCAAGGTTCCCTAGCGGGGGTAGTAGATACGCAGTATTTT. As protein: CASSQGSLAGVVDTQYF.

The chain carries TRBV20-1 and TRBJ2-1; 7 bases are shared with TRBD2. The CDR3 has 18 amino acids. Trimming at V came to 5 bases and at J to 6 bases, leaving 22 bases not matched to a gene. The germline V gene encodes CDR1 DFQATT and CDR2 SNEGSKA (reference sequence). CDR3 sequence reads: CSAGGLTTGIMGTNEQFF. DNA for the CDR3: TGCAGTGCTGGGGGACTAACTACCGGGATCATGGGCACCAATGAGCAGTTCTTC.

The J gene is TRBJ2-6, the V gene TRBV28; no definite D call. V was trimmed by 9 bases and J by 0 bases, leaving 15 bases between them. The germline V gene encodes CDR1 MDHEN and CDR2 SYDVKM. The CDR3 has 16 amino acids. The CDR3, as DNA: TGTGCCAGTTACAGAGGTCTCCTCTCTGGGGCCAACGTCCTGACTTTC. This sequence encodes CASYRGLLSGANVLTF. The entire variable domain, with the rest obtained from reference TRBV28 and TRBJ2-6, is as follows: DVKVTQSSRYLVKRTGEKVFLECVQDMDHENMFWYRQDPGLGLRLIYFSYDVKMKEKGDIPEGYSVSREKKERFSLILESASTNQTSMYLCASYRGLLSGANVLTFGAGSRLTVL.

J is TRBJ2-3 and V is TRBV2, with no clear D. With 1 base removed from V and 3 bases from J, the gap between germline ends came to 5 bases. The CDR3 length is 13 residues. Germline V gene lookup returns CDR1 SNHLY and CDR2 FYNNEI. The CDR3 sequence is CASSEEITDTQYF. In nucleotides, the CDR3 is TGTGCCAGCAGTGAAGAGATTACAGATACGCAGTATTTT.

This clonotype has more than one count but fewer than ten. The V call is TRBV7-2, the J call TRBJ2-5; D unresolved. Germline lookup yields CDR1 SGHTA and CDR2 FQGNSA. This CDR3 is built from 15 residues. With 5 bases removed from V and 4 bases from J, the gap between germline ends came to 17 bases. The CDR3 region is CASSPSRSQGETQYF. CDR3 nucleotides: TGTGCCAGCAGCCCCAGCAGGTCACAAGGAGAGACCCAGTACTTC.

The rearrangement uses TRBV9 and TRBJ2-1; D not certain. Trimming left V 6 bases short and J 6 bases short, with 13 bases between. Germline V gene sequence: CDR1 SGDLS, CDR2 YYNGEE. CDR3 length equals 13 residues. DNA for the CDR3: TGTGCCAGCACCCCTAGGCCGAGCAATGAGCAGTTCTTC. Translating it yields CASTPRPSNEQFF.

The rearrangement uses TRBV18 and TRBJ2-7; a possible D gene is TRBD1 (6 bases). The CDR3 covers 16 residues. V gave up 5 bases and J gave up 0 bases, with 17 bases separating them. CDR1 KGHSH and CDR2 LQKENI come from the germline V gene. Written as DNA, the CDR3 is TGTGCCAGCTCAGTCACGGTCCCAGGGGCCTCCTACGAGCAGTACTTC. Its translation is CASSVTVPGASYEQYF. Looking up the rest from reference TRBV18 and TRBJ2-7 gives the full variable domain: NAGVMQNPRHLVRRRGQEARLRCSPMKGHSHVYWYRQLPEEGLKFMVYLQKENIIDESGMPKERFSAEFPKEGPSILRIQQVVRGDSAAYFCASSVTVPGASYEQYFGPGTRLTVT.

V and J are TRBV19 and TRBJ2-3, with TRBD1 identical over 9 bases. V lost 6 bases to trimming and J lost 2 bases; unmatched junction nucleotides: 3. CDR3 size: 14 residues. CDR1 LNHDA and CDR2 SQIVND come from the germline V gene (reference sequence). The CDR3 here is CASSDRGFTDTQYF. CDR3 coding DNA: TGTGCCAGTAGCGACAGGGGGTTCACAGATACGCAGTATTTT.

CDR3 nucleotide sequence: TGTGCCAGCAGTCCGGACAGGGGGCAGGAGCAGTACTTC. It codes for CASSPDRGQEQYF. The genes are TRBV28 and TRBJ2-7, with TRBD1 matching over 11 bases. J was trimmed by 7 bases and V by 5 bases; bases with no gene match: 4. Germline loops: CDR1 MDHEN, CDR2 SYDVKM. This CDR3 contains 13 residues. The full variable domain, with the rest looked up from reference TRBV28 and TRBJ2-7, is DVKVTQSSRYLVKRTGEKVFLECVQDMDHENMFWYRQDPGLGLRLIYFSYDVKMKEKGDIPEGYSVSREKKERFSLILESASTNQTSMYLCASSPDRGQEQYFGPGTRLTVT.